This TCR beta chain was recovered during a study of graft-versus-host responses after intestinal transplantation. Study information: Every recipient underwent anti-thymocyte globulin induction, then tacrolimus and steroids for approximately 3 years.

The assay was immunoSEQ multiplex PCR, and TCRdb's table has in-frame clones only and misses some. In the table there are approximately 23,000 clones, around two fifths of which are singletons. General study findings and limits: Some patients had graft-donor T cell macrochimerism. In their allografts, the ratios of graft-versus-host to host-versus-graft T cell clones were high.

Responders that carried the CFSE label, approximately 200,000 of them, were plated with approximately 200,000 irradiated, violet-dye-labeled stimulator cells. The sequencing here drew on alloreactive CD8+ T cells from a mixed lymphocyte reaction culture, taken before transplantation. Regarding subset: CFSE-low proliferating T cells sorted from approximately 6-day pre-transplant mixed lymphocyte reaction (GvH or HvG direction). The clonotype comes from a human patient who was an organ donor for intestinal transplantation.

Here the CDR3 reads CASSIVGGPGGYTF. In DNA form, the CDR3 reads TGTGCCAGTAGTATAGTCGGGGGCCCAGGTGGCTACACCTTC. The genes are TRBV19 and TRBJ1-2; the D gene is possibly TRBD1 (6 bases). Trimming removed 1 base from V and 7 bases from J, with 13 bases in between. This CDR3 has 14 amino acids. Germline V gene lookup returns CDR1 LNHDA and CDR2 SQIVND (reference sequence).